The 19 T cell receptor beta chains in this list originate from one sample, sequenced in a study of blood T cell repertoires in COVID-19. TCRdb's copy holds only in-frame clones and misses some; the assay was immunoSEQ multiplex PCR. This table has 250,000 to 350,000 clones, over 80% appearing once. The specimen sequenced was peripheral blood. These TCRs come from a woman aged 50 to 60 with COVID-19, enrolled during active disease.

This clone was detected only once. The gene calls are TRBV4-1 and TRBJ2-3, with D unclear. The germline CDR1 and CDR2 sequences are MGHRA and YSYEKL. V lost 5 bases, J lost 3 bases, and 15 bases lay in between. The CDR3 consists of 15 residues. The CDR3 protein is CASSSRGIGTDTQYF. CDR3 nucleotides: TGCGCCAGCAGCAGTCGAGGTATTGGTACAGATACGCAGTATTTT.

The V and J genes are TRBV20-1 and TRBJ2-1; 10 nucleotides align to TRBD2. V lost 3 bases, J lost 1 base, and 6 bases stayed unmatched. The CDR3 is 16 amino acids. Germline CDR1 and CDR2: DFQATT and SNEGSKA (reference sequence). Here the CDR3 DNA reads TGCAGTGCTAGTCGGCCAGCGGGAGGGTCCTACAATGAGCAGTTCTTC. It encodes CSASRPAGGSYNEQFF.

The chain carries TRBV10-1 and TRBJ1-1; TRBD1 matches at 8 bases. V shed 3 bases, J shed 2 bases, and the junction held 14 bases outside the gene matches. Germline CDR1 and CDR2: WNHNN and SYGVQD (reference sequence). The CDR3 contains 18 residues. Here the CDR3 DNA reads TGCGCCAGCAGTGACACTGATCCAGGGGGCCGTTCAAACACTGAAGCTTTCTTT. Its translation: CASSDTDPGGRSNTEAFF.

The genes are TRBV6-6 and TRBJ2-5; TRBD1 is a possible D gene (6 bases). Per the germline V gene, CDR1 is MNHNY and CDR2 is SVGAGI (reference sequence). This CDR3 has 14 amino acids. Trimming removed 4 bases from V and 4 bases from J, with 13 bases in between. This CDR3 reads CASSFRGNVETQYF. CDR3 sequence (DNA): TGTGCCAGCAGTTTCAGGGGAAATGTAGAGACCCAGTACTTC.

V is TRBV5-1 and J is TRBJ2-5; possibly TRBD1 for D (6 bases). CDR3 size: 16 residues. V was clipped by 1 base and J by 2 bases, with 15 bases between them. Germline CDR1 SGHRS, CDR2 YFSETQ. The CDR3 region is CASSLHAGVLQETQYF. CDR3 nucleotides: TGCGCCAGCAGCTTGCACGCAGGGGTTTTACAAGAGACCCAGTACTTC.

This chain connects TRBV11-2 to TRBJ2-7; no clear D gene. V lost 0 bases to trimming and J lost 3 bases, with 9 bases between them. Germline V gene sequence: CDR1 SGHAT, CDR2 FQNNGV. This CDR3 has 14 amino acids. CDR3 sequence (DNA): TGTGCCAGCAGCTTAGAGCGTCCGCTCTACGAGCAGTACTTC. Translating gives CASSLERPLYEQYF.

This clone has only one observation. The CDR3 sequence: CASSFASGVNYEQYF. CDR3 DNA: TGTGCCAGCAGTTTTGCATCCGGGGTAAACTACGAGCAGTACTTC. The chain links TRBV28 to TRBJ2-7; tentatively, D is TRBD2 (5 bases). With 3 bases removed from V and 3 bases from J, the gap between germline ends came to 15 bases. CDR1 MDHEN and CDR2 SYDVKM come from the germline V gene. CDR3 length: 15 residues.

This clone has just one count. The rearrangement uses TRBV6-6 and TRBJ2-5, with D possibly TRBD1 on 5 matching bases. Between the trimmed V and J ends, which lost 1 base and 3 bases, there was a span of 9 bases. Germline CDR1 and CDR2: MNHNY and SVGAGI (reference sequence). The CDR3 extends over 14 amino acids. The DNA of the CDR3 is TGTGCCAGCAGTTACTTCTCCAGGGAAGAGACCCAGTACTTC. Translating it yields CASSYFSREETQYF.

Written as DNA, the CDR3 is TGTGCCAGCAGCCGAGACAGGGGCGCCGACTCGAACACTGAAGCTTTCTTT. It translates to CASSRDRGADSNTEAFF. The V and J genes are TRBV7-9 and TRBJ1-1; 8 bases align to TRBD1. Germline V lookup: CDR1 SEHNR, CDR2 FQNEAQ (reference sequence). CDR3 length: 17 residues. The V and J ends lost 5 bases and 1 base, in that order; junction bases with no gene match: 12. Filled out from reference TRBV7-9 and TRBJ1-1, the complete variable domain reads DTGVSQNPRHKITKRGQNVTFRCDPISEHNRLYWYRQTLGQGPEFLTYFQNEAQLEKSRLLSDRFSAERPKGSFSTLEIQRTEQGDSAMYLCASSRDRGADSNTEAFFGQGTRLTVV.

The chain uses TRBV25-1 and TRBJ1-6, with unresolved D. V lost 0 bases and J lost 8, with 5 bases in between. This CDR3 has 13 amino acids. From germline, CDR1 is MGHDK and CDR2 SYGVNS. This CDR3 reads CASSEYFDSPLHF. DNA for the CDR3: TGTGCCAGCAGTGAATACTTCGATTCACCCCTCCACTTT.

This chain connects TRBV2 to TRBJ1-3, with TRBD1 matching over 8 bases. The germline CDR1 and CDR2 sequences are SNHLY and FYNNEI. The CDR3 consists of 15 residues. V was pared by 8 bases and J by 4 bases, with 10 bases of the junction left unmatched. The CDR3 is CASGRDRGAGNTIYF. The CDR3 bases are TGTGCCAGCGGACGAGACAGGGGTGCGGGAAACACCATATATTTT.

The chain is built from TRBV3-1 (or the pseudogene TRBV3-2) and TRBJ2-2; D perhaps matches TRBD1 (5 bases). V lost 2 bases and J lost 4, with 11 bases in between. Germline CDR1 LGHDT, CDR2 YNNKEL (reference sequence). The CDR3 is 15 amino acids. CDR3 protein: CASSQRQGGTGELFF. CDR3 coding DNA: TGTGCCAGCAGCCAACGGCAGGGCGGCACCGGGGAGCTGTTTTTT.

The chain has TRBV5-4 and TRBJ2-3, with 10 bases fitting TRBD2. CDR1 is SGHNT, CDR2 YYREEE, per germline (reference sequence). V was pared by 4 bases and J by 6 bases, with 8 bases of the junction left unmatched. The CDR3 extends over 15 amino acids. The DNA for the CDR3 is TGTGCCAGCAGCCCCCCTAGCGGGAGAAGGGATACGCAGTATTTT. This gives the protein CASSPPSGRRDTQYF.

V and J are TRBV21-1 and TRBJ1-6. TRBV21-1 is tagged as a pseudogene. This CDR3 has 17 amino acids. CDR3 DNA: TGTGCCAGCAGCAAAGTCCCCCGGAGAAGGGAGAATTCACCCCTCCACTTT. It yields the protein CASSKVPRRRENSPLHF.

V is TRBV6-6 and J is TRBJ1-2; 8 bases match TRBD1. Germline V gene data show CDR1 as MNHNY and CDR2 as SVGAGI (reference sequence). CDR3 size: 16 residues. The junction had 5 bases not matched to a gene; V was cut back by 2 bases and J by 0 bases. The CDR3 sequence: CASSYHPDRANYGYTF. The DNA for the CDR3 is TGTGCCAGCAGTTACCACCCGGACAGGGCTAACTATGGCTACACCTTC.

The CDR3 region has the DNA TGTGCCAGCAGCTTGGCCCCGACTAGCGTACAAGAGACCCAGTACTTC. Residues: CASSLAPTSVQETQYF. This sequence joins TRBV5-4 and TRBJ2-5, with 8 bases that match TRBD2. This CDR3 spans 16 amino acids. Germline CDR1 SGHNT, CDR2 YYREEE (reference sequence). V was clipped by 0 bases and J by 2 bases; unmatched bases: 6.

This clone was seen once. The V and J genes are TRBV6-6 and TRBJ2-1; D is perhaps TRBD2 (6 bases). The CDR3 runs to 15 residues. Germline values: CDR1 MNHNY, CDR2 SVGAGI (reference sequence). The germline V and J ends were trimmed by 5 bases and 9 bases, with 20 bases remaining between them. Here the CDR3 DNA reads TGTGCCAGCAGTCTTAGAGTAGGACTACCAGTTGAGCAGTTCTTC. It translates to CASSLRVGLPVEQFF.

The chain couples TRBV7-9 to TRBJ2-2; D is uncertain. Germline V lookup: CDR1 SEHNR, CDR2 FQNEAQ (reference sequence). The CDR3 sequence is 14 residues long. The ends were cut back, 5 bases at V and 4 bases at J, with 11 bases in the middle. CDR3 loop: CASSPQDITGELFF. The CDR3 region has the DNA TGTGCCAGCAGCCCACAAGACATCACCGGGGAGCTGTTTTTT.

This chain uses TRBV6-5 with TRBJ1-4; 8 nucleotides agree with TRBD1. The CDR3 is 14 residues long. V trimming: 6 bases; J trimming: 7 bases; junction bases outside the gene matches: 7. The germline V gene has CDR1 MNHEY and CDR2 SVGAGI. The CDR3 DNA is TGTGCCAGCAGAAGACAGGGGCTTGGTGAAAAACTGTTTTTT. It specifies CASRRQGLGEKLFF.